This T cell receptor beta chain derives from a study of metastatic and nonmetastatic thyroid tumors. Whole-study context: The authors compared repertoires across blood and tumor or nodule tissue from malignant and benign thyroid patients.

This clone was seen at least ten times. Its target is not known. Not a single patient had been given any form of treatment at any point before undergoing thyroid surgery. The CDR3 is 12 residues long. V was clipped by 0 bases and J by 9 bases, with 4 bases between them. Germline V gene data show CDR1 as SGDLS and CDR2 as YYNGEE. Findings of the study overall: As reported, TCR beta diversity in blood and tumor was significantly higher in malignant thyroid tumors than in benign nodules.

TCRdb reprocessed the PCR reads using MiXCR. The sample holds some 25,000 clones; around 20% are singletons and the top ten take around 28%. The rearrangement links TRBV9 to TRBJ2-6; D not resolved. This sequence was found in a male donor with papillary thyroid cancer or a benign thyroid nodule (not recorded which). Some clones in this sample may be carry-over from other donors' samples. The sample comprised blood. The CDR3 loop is CASSVGDNVLTF. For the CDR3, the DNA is TGTGCCAGCAGCGTAGGTGACAACGTCCTGACTTTC.